Listed below are T cell receptor beta chains from one sample, sequenced in a study of monozygotic twins with inflammatory bowel disease. No DNA is given; TCRdb re-called the 5' RACE reads and lists each CDR3 protein once. The listing records approximately 150,000 distinct CDR3 sequences. The specimen sequenced was blood. The receptors were gathered from a human donor with ulcerative colitis or Crohn's disease, or a healthy co-twin of an affected twin (not recorded which). CDR3s include the opening cysteine and the closing phenylalanine or tryptophan. Fields, in order: J gene, clone size, V gene, CDR3 protein. Clone size is given for some rows only: seen once, a few or many times, or a class if the clone is expanded.

J: TRBJ2-1
size: -
V: TRBV20-1
CDR3: CSARPPDSPYMDEQFF

J: TRBJ2-7
size: -
V: TRBV6-5
CDR3: CASTRAGGDYEQYF

J: TRBJ2-7
size: -
V: TRBV5-1
CDR3: CASSPGRGGFLYEQYF

J: TRBJ2-2
size: -
V: TRBV12-3/TRBV12-4
CDR3: CASSLGQGVTGELFF

J: TRBJ2-3
size: -
V: TRBV6-2/TRBV6-3
CDR3: CASRRTGPRTDTQYF

J: TRBJ1-5
size: -
V: TRBV18
CDR3: CASSPLRVDFPFNQPQHF

J: TRBJ1-1
size: -
V: TRBV7-3
CDR3: CASSPTGQDMNTEAFF

J: TRBJ2-1
size: -
V: TRBV11-2
CDR3: CASSLGFRTGAGPYNEQFF

J: TRBJ2-1
size: -
V: TRBV7-3
CDR3: CASSSDRGSGNEQFF

J: TRBJ2-1
size: -
V: TRBV5-8
CDR3: CASSGRGGSYNEQFF

J: TRBJ2-3
size: -
V: TRBV7-3
CDR3: CASSRWGGGVDTQYF

J: TRBJ2-3
size: -
V: TRBV12-3/TRBV12-4
CDR3: CASSLPTARTDTQYF

J: TRBJ2-7
size: -
V: TRBV11-2
CDR3: CASSFLGSYEQYF

J: TRBJ2-7
size: -
V: TRBV4-3
CDR3: CASSPGQAYEQYF

J: TRBJ2-6
size: -
V: TRBV20-1
CDR3: CSARTATSGANVLTF

J: TRBJ2-7
size: -
V: TRBV20-1
CDR3: CSATGTSGGPLYEQYF

J: TRBJ2-3
size: -
V: TRBV7-6
CDR3: CASSTFQGAADTQYF

J: TRBJ2-7
size: -
V: TRBV5-5
CDR3: CASSFVRGADEQYF

J: TRBJ2-3
size: -
V: TRBV19
CDR3: CASSMPGTGTDTQYF

J: TRBJ1-6
size: -
V: TRBV18
CDR3: CASSPGRAGNSPLHF

J: TRBJ1-1
size: -
V: TRBV10-3
CDR3: CAISDKGYGNTEAFF

J: TRBJ2-5
size: -
V: TRBV7-2
CDR3: CASSFQTGQETQYF

J: TRBJ2-6
size: -
V: TRBV28
CDR3: CASSLVQVAGANVLTF

J: TRBJ2-6
size: -
V: TRBV6-2/TRBV6-3
CDR3: CASSTGFSGANVLTF

J: TRBJ2-3
size: -
V: TRBV20-1
CDR3: CSASPGGSSTDTQYF

J: TRBJ1-1
size: -
V: TRBV7-2
CDR3: CASSLWGLRTEAFF

J: TRBJ1-5
size: -
V: TRBV7-9
CDR3: CASSLGTVYSNQPQHF

J: TRBJ1-2
size: -
V: TRBV6-6
CDR3: CASSTTGTSYGYTF

J: TRBJ1-2
size: -
V: TRBV12-3/TRBV12-4
CDR3: CASRSGQGNYGYTF

J: TRBJ2-1
size: medium-sized
V: TRBV18
CDR3: CASSPGTLYNEQFF

J: TRBJ2-3
size: -
V: TRBV10-3
CDR3: CAISLTGNKDTQYF

J: TRBJ2-2
size: -
V: TRBV30
CDR3: CAWRSGTGGNTGELFF

J: TRBJ2-3
size: -
V: TRBV5-1
CDR3: CASSWDRSTDTQYF

J: TRBJ2-7
size: -
V: TRBV18
CDR3: CASGTDPYEQYF

J: TRBJ1-1
size: -
V: TRBV6-1
CDR3: CASSPTQGYTEAFF

J: TRBJ2-7
size: -
V: TRBV20-1
CDR3: CSARDGQRYEQYF

J: TRBJ2-3
size: -
V: TRBV24-1
CDR3: CATSDRFDRTDTQYF

J: TRBJ2-1
size: -
V: TRBV7-9
CDR3: CASSFRTSARNEQFF

J: TRBJ2-3
size: -
V: TRBV3-1
CDR3: CASSQREGTDTQYF

J: TRBJ2-1
size: -
V: TRBV6-2/TRBV6-3
CDR3: CASSPLDYNEQFF

J: TRBJ1-5
size: -
V: TRBV30
CDR3: CAWNTYNQPQHF